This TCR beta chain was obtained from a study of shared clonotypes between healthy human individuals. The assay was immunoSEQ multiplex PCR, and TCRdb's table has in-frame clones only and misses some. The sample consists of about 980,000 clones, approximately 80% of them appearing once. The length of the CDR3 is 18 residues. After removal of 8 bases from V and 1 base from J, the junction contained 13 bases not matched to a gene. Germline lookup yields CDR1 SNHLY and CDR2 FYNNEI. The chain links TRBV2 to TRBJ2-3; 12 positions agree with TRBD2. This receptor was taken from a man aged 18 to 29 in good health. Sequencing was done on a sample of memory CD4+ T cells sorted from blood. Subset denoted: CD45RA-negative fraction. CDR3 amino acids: CASHLGLRLAGGTDTQYF. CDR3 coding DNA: TGTGCCAGCCACTTGGGGCTAAGACTAGCGGGGGGCACAGATACGCAGTATTTT.